The 17 T cell receptor beta chains given below trace back to one sample, sequenced in a study of blood T cell repertoires in COVID-19. Produced via immunoSEQ multiplex PCR; TCRdb's table is partial and in-frame only. Among tens of thousands of clones listed, approximately 80% were seen once. The specimen sequenced was peripheral blood. All receptors come from a man between 65 and 85 years old with acute or convalescent COVID-19.

This chain joins TRBV27 and TRBJ2-7; 8 bases line up with TRBD2. Germline V CDR1 and CDR2: MNHEY, SMNVEV (reference sequence). This CDR3 is built from 14 residues. V shed 5 bases and J 3 bases; nucleotides not matched to a gene: 6. The CDR3 region is CASSRTSFLYEQYF. DNA of the CDR3: TGTGCCAGCAGTCGGACTAGCTTCCTCTACGAGCAGTACTTC.

Written as DNA, the CDR3 is TGTGCCAGCAGTTTGGGGAGGGGGGGAACTGAAGCTTTCTTT. This encodes CASSLGRGGTEAFF. The chain has TRBV28 and TRBJ1-1; perhaps TRBD1 as D (6 bases). From germline, CDR1 is MDHEN and CDR2 SYDVKM. The CDR3 totals 14 residues. Trimming left V 3 bases short and J 5 bases short, with 13 bases between.

This clone was seen only a few times. The chain employs TRBV4-3 and TRBJ2-7; D is perhaps TRBD1 (5 bases). Trimming removed 0 bases at V and 0 bases at J, with 9 bases between. Germline V gene lookup returns CDR1 LGHNA and CDR2 YSLEER. This CDR3 has 15 amino acids. CDR3 DNA: TGCGCCAGCAGCCAAGATCAGGGTCCCTCCTACGAGCAGTACTTC. Encoded protein: CASSQDQGPSYEQYF.

This chain joins TRBV9 and TRBJ1-2, with 8 bases matching TRBD1. This CDR3 is built from 17 residues. The germline gives CDR1 SGDLS, CDR2 YYNGEE. Germline trimming cut 0 bases from V and 8 bases from J; bases unmatched to any gene: 15. CDR3 loop: CASSVEAGGQSVGGYTF. The CDR3 bases are TGTGCCAGCAGCGTAGAGGCAGGGGGCCAAAGTGTGGGAGGCTACACCTTC.

The J gene is TRBJ1-5, the V gene TRBV30, with 9 bases fitting TRBD1. J gave up 6 bases and V 3 bases, and 3 bases lay outside the gene matches. The CDR3 is 13 amino acids. Germline CDR1 reads GTSNPN; CDR2 reads SVGIG (reference sequence). In nucleotides, the CDR3 is TGTGCCTGGAGACAGGGGGCCGGTCAGCCCCAGCATTTT. This sequence encodes CAWRQGAGQPQHF.

The gene calls are TRBV5-6 and TRBJ2-5; D may be TRBD2 (6 bases). The V and J ends lost 4 bases and 14 bases respectively, with 15 bases between them. CDR3 size: 11 residues. Germline V gene sequence: CDR1 SGHDT, CDR2 YYEEEE. The CDR3 protein is CASSGTGTVYF. The CDR3 coding sequence is TGTGCCAGCAGCGGAACCGGGACTGTCTACTTC.

The V and J genes are TRBV5-1 and TRBJ1-3; unclear D gene. CDR1 and CDR2 from the germline V gene are SGHRS and YFSETQ. There are 16 residues in the CDR3. V dropped 6 bases and J dropped 0 bases, with 16 bases sitting between them. The CDR3 spells CASTASGSHSGNTIYF. Written as DNA, the CDR3 is TGCGCCAGCACCGCTAGTGGGTCCCACTCTGGAAACACCATATATTTT.

This rearrangement joins TRBV6-4 to TRBJ2-3, with D possibly being TRBD1 (5 bases). Germline V gives CDR1 MRHNA, CDR2 SNTAGT. V was cut by 8 bases and J by 2 bases, with 11 bases left in between. This CDR3 is 13 amino acids long. The CDR3 bases are TGTGCCAGCGGGGCCGGGCACACAGATACGCAGTATTTT. Translating gives CASGAGHTDTQYF.

V is TRBV24-1 and J is TRBJ2-3, with a tentative D call TRBD1 (5 bases). Germline loops: CDR1 KGHDR, CDR2 SFDVKD. Trimming took 3 bases from V and 5 from J, leaving 17 bases between them. The length of the CDR3 is 16 residues. CDR3 loop: CATSDPSGALGDTQYF. The CDR3 nucleotides read TGTGCCACCAGTGATCCCAGTGGGGCGTTGGGAGATACGCAGTATTTT.

This chain links TRBV10-3 with TRBJ2-7; 9 bases agree with TRBD1. Trimming cost V 3 bases and J 1 base; bases outside gene matches: 7. This CDR3 has 16 residues. Germline loops: CDR1 ENHRY, CDR2 SYGVKD. The chain's CDR3 is CAISDIGTGISYEQYF. The CDR3 DNA follows: TGTGCCATCAGTGACATCGGGACAGGGATTTCCTACGAGCAGTACTTC.

CDR3 residues: CASAGQGVGYTF. The CDR3 DNA is TGTGCCAGCGCGGGACAGGGAGTCGGCTACACCTTC. The chain combines TRBV6-6 with TRBJ1-2, with 9 nucleotides matching TRBD1. V was pared by 8 bases and J by 8 bases, with 6 bases of the junction left unmatched. This CDR3 contains 12 residues. Germline CDR1 reads MNHNY; CDR2 reads SVGAGI (reference sequence).

The chain uses TRBV9 and TRBJ2-7; 9 bases line up with TRBD2. The CDR3 has 16 amino acids. J gave up 5 bases and V 0 bases, and 9 bases lay outside the gene matches. Germline assignment: CDR1 SGDLS and CDR2 YYNGEE. The CDR3 sequence: CASSVGHSGSGDEQYF. In DNA, the CDR3 is TGTGCCAGCAGCGTAGGGCATAGCGGGAGTGGAGACGAGCAGTACTTC.

The chain uses TRBV6-5 and TRBJ1-1; a weak D match, TRBD1 (5 bases). Between the trimmed V and J ends, which lost 0 bases and 3 bases, there was a span of 11 bases. Germline CDR1 MNHEY, CDR2 SVGAGI. The CDR3 loop spans 15 amino acids. The CDR3 spells CASSYSRTTYTEAFF. CDR3 bases: TGTGCCAGCAGTTACTCCCGGACAACTTACACTGAAGCTTTCTTT.

In DNA form, the CDR3 reads TGTGCCAGCAGTTTGCCGGCGGGTAACCAGTACTTC. Translated, it gives CASSLPAGNQYF. The chain recombines TRBV28 with TRBJ2-5, with TRBD2 as a possible D gene (5 bases). CDR1 MDHEN and CDR2 SYDVKM come from the germline V gene. V was trimmed by 3 bases and J by 10 bases, leaving 12 bases between them. The CDR3 is made up of 12 amino acids.

The V gene is TRBV6-5, the J gene TRBJ1-1, with D perhaps matching TRBD1 (6 bases). This CDR3 contains 15 residues. Germline CDR1 reads MNHEY; CDR2 reads SVGAGI. V lost 7 bases and J 5 bases, leaving 20 bases between the germline ends. CDR3 sequence reads: CASTSMGGRKTEAFF. CDR3 DNA: TGTGCCAGCACCTCAATGGGGGGGCGGAAGACTGAAGCTTTCTTT.

This clone has just one count. CDR3 residues: CASSLGDSQPQHF. The CDR3 nucleotides are TGTGCCAGCAGCTTAGGGGACAGTCAGCCCCAGCATTTT. This sequence joins TRBV11-2 and TRBJ1-5, with 7 bases fitting TRBD1. J lost 6 bases, V lost 1 base, and 0 bases had no gene match. The CDR3 sequence is 13 residues long. Germline V gene lookup returns CDR1 SGHAT and CDR2 FQNNGV.

J is TRBJ1-5 and V is TRBV7-2, with 12 bases matching TRBD1. The germline V gene encodes CDR1 SGHTA and CDR2 FQGNSA. Trimming removed 1 base from V and 2 bases from J; junction bases left unmatched: 6. CDR3 length: 18 residues. CDR3 nucleotide sequence: TGTGCCAGCAGCTTAGTCGGGACAGGGGGCGCGGGCAATCAGCCCCAGCATTTT. As protein: CASSLVGTGGAGNQPQHF.